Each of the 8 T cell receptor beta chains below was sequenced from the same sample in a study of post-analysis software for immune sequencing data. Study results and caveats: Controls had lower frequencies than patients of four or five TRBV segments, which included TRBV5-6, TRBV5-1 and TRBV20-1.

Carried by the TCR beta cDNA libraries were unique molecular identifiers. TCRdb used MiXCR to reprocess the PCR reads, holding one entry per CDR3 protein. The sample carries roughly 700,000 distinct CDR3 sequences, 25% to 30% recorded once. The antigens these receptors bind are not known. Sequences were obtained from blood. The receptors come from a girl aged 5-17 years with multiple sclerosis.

The CDR3 bases are TGTGCCAGCAGCTTAGCGGCACAGGCCCTGGGGGATGGCTACACCTTC. It translates to CASSLAAQALGDGYTF. The chain couples TRBV7-9 to TRBJ1-2, with D perhaps matching TRBD1 (5 bases). The CDR3 runs 16 residues. V was trimmed by 0 bases and J by 6 bases, leaving 17 bases between them. The germline V gene encodes CDR1 SEHNR and CDR2 FQNEAQ (reference sequence).

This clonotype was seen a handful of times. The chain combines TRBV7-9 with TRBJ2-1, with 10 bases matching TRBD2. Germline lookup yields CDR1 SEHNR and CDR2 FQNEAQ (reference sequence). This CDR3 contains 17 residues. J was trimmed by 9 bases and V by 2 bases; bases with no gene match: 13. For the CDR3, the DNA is TGTGCCAGCAGCTTATACCCTAGCGGGAGTTTAATCTTTGAGCAGTTCTTC. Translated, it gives CASSLYPSGSLIFEQFF.

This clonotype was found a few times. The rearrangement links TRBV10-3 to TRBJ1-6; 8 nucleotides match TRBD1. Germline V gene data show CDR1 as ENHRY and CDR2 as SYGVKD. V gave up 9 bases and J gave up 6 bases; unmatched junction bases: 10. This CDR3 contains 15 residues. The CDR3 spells CAISTGETFNSPLHF. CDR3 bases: TGTGCCATTTCGACAGGGGAGACATTTAATTCACCCCTCCACTTT.

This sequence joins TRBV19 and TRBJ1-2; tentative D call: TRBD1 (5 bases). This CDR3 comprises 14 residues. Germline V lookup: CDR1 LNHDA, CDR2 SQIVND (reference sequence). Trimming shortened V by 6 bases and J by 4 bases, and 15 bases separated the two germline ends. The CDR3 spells CASRSPGSGYGYTF. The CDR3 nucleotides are TGTGCCAGTAGGAGCCCAGGGAGCGGCTATGGCTACACCTTC.

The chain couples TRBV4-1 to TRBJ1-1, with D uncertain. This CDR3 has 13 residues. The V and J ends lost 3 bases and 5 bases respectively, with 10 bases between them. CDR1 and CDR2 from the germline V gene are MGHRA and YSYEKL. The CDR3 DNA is TGCGCCAGCAGCCAGGTCCTCAATACTGAAGCTTTCTTT. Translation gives CASSQVLNTEAFF.

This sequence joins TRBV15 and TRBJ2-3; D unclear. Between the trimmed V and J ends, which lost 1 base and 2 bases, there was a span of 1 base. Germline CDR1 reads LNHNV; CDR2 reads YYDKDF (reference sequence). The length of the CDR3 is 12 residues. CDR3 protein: CATSRATDTQYF. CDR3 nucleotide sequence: TGTGCCACCAGCAGAGCCACAGATACGCAGTATTTT.

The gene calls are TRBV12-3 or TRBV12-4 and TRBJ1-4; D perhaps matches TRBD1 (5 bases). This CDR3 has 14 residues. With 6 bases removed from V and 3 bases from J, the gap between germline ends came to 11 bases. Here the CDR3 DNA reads TGTGCCAGCAGCCGGGACCTAGCTAATGAAAAACTGTTTTTT. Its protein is CASSRDLANEKLFF.

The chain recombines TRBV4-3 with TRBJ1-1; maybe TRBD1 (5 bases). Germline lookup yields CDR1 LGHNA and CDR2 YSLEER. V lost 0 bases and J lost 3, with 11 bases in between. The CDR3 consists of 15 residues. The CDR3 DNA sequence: TGCGCCAGCAGCCAAGAGATTGGGGGTCACACTGAAGCTTTCTTT. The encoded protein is CASSQEIGGHTEAFF.